The present T cell receptor beta chain was sequenced within a study of T cells after yellow fever vaccination. Germline lookup yields CDR1 MGHRA and CDR2 YSYEKL. The CDR3 consists of 18 residues. Unmatched junction bases numbered 14, after V lost 1 base and J lost 7 bases. TCRdb fed the 5' RACE reads into MiXCR, producing one record per CDR3 protein. The sample consists of about 320,000 distinct CDR3 sequences, approximately 4.5% of them appearing once. The starting material was PBMCs, obtained 15 days after the yellow fever booster vaccination. This chain links TRBV4-1 with TRBJ2-2; 8 bases agree with TRBD2. This receptor was identified in a man aged 18-30 years who received the YFV17D yellow fever vaccine. CDR3 sequence (DNA): TGCGCCAGCAGCCAAGCCTTCCGGGGGGGCCGGGCAAGCGGGGAGCTGTTTTTT. Protein: CASSQAFRGGRASGELFF.